These 28 T cell receptor beta chains share one sample of origin, sequenced in a study of T cell repertoires in cytomegalovirus infection. TCRdb analysed the reads with MiXCR anew, one entry per CDR3 protein. The sample has 250,000 to 300,000 distinct CDR3 sequences, roughly a quarter seen once. Sequencing was performed on PBMCs. Source of these receptors: a human donor in good health (CMV status not recorded). Some clones in this sample may be carry-over from other donors' samples.

The sample holds one count of this clonotype. This sequence joins TRBV20-1 and TRBJ2-1; 10 positions match TRBD2. J was trimmed by 7 bases and V by 6 bases; bases with no gene match: 6. Germline values: CDR1 DFQATT, CDR2 SNEGSKA (reference sequence). The length of the CDR3 is 13 residues. The CDR3 is CSAQRGGLNEQFF. CDR3 nucleotide sequence: TGCAGTGCCCAGCGGGGGGGGCTAAATGAGCAGTTCTTC.

This clonotype was observed many times. The chain links TRBV7-2 to TRBJ2-1; 12 positions match TRBD2. V lost 2 bases, J lost 6 bases, and 2 bases stayed unmatched. Germline CDR1 SGHTA, CDR2 FQGNSA. This CDR3 region has 15 residues. CDR3 protein: CASSLTSGGFNEQFF. The CDR3, as DNA: TGTGCCAGCAGCTTAACTAGCGGGGGGTTCAATGAGCAGTTCTTC. The full variable domain, in which reference TRBV7-2 and TRBJ2-1 provide the parts outside the CDR3, is GAGVSQSPSNKVTEKGKDVELRCDPISGHTALYWYRQSLGQGLEFLIYFQGNSAPDKSGLPSDRFSAERTGGSVSTLTIQRTQQEDSAVYLCASSLTSGGFNEQFFGPGTRLTVL.

The chain has TRBV7-8 and TRBJ2-4; 10 bases agree with TRBD2. The CDR3 has 17 residues. After removal of 0 bases from V and 3 bases from J, the junction contained 5 bases not matched to a gene. Germline loops: CDR1 SGHVS, CDR2 FQNEAQ. The CDR3 nucleotides read TGTGCCAGCAGCTTAGCGCCTAGCGGGAGTGACAAAAACATTCAGTACTTC. It translates to CASSLAPSGSDKNIQYF.

This clonotype has only a few counts. The genes are TRBV5-4 and TRBJ2-1; D gene uncertain. The germline gives CDR1 SGHNT, CDR2 YYREEE (reference sequence). Trimming took 0 bases from V and 0 from J, leaving 7 bases between them. The CDR3 is made up of 15 amino acids. CDR3 amino acids: CASSLEGYSYNEQFF. The CDR3 nucleotides read TGTGCCAGCAGCTTGGAGGGTTACTCCTACAATGAGCAGTTCTTC.

This clonotype was counted a few times. The chain is built from TRBV7-2 and TRBJ1-1; D gene unclear. With 5 bases removed from V and 0 bases from J, the gap between germline ends came to 10 bases. The CDR3 spans 14 residues. Germline values: CDR1 SGHTA, CDR2 FQGNSA. CDR3 region: CASSPSRMNTEAFF. The CDR3 DNA reads TGTGCCAGCAGCCCGTCCCGGATGAACACTGAAGCTTTCTTT.

This clonotype was observed many times. CDR3 loop: CASRSSGTGELFF. CDR3 DNA sequence: TGTGCCAGCAGATCCAGCGGGACCGGGGAGCTGTTTTTT. This rearrangement joins TRBV6-1 to TRBJ2-2, with TRBD2 as a possible D gene (6 bases). The V gene lost 6 bases and the J gene lost 5 bases, with 10 bases spanning the gap. Germline V CDR1 and CDR2: MNHNS, SASEGT. This CDR3 is built from 13 residues.

This clonotype was seen only a few times. The chain carries TRBV7-9 and TRBJ1-1; D unclear. Trimming cost V 6 bases and J 5 bases, with 16 bases left between them. CDR3 length: 14 amino acids. Germline CDR1 reads SEHNR; CDR2 reads FQNEAQ (reference sequence). The CDR3 region has the DNA TGTGCCAGCAGTCTCCAGGTGGGGTGGACTGAAGCTTTCTTT. This encodes CASSLQVGWTEAFF.

A word on this clonotype: The junction departs from the called germline gene at one end, perhaps through a read error. V is TRBV29-1 and J is TRBJ2-3; 7 nucleotides align to TRBD2. The germline V gene has CDR1 SQVTM and CDR2 ANQGSEA. This CDR3 is 15 amino acids long. The DNA for the CDR3 is TGCAGCGTTGCCGGGGGACTAAATAGCATAGATACGCAGTATTTT. Its translation: CSVAGGLNSIDTQYF.

The chain combines TRBV2 with TRBJ1-6; 9 nucleotides agree with TRBD1. The trim removed 6 bases at V and 11 bases at J, leaving 8 bases unmatched. Germline CDR1 and CDR2: SNHLY and FYNNEI. This CDR3 spans 14 amino acids. The CDR3 DNA sequence: TGTGCCAGCAGCGGGACAGGGATGAGGACACCCCTCCACTTT. It encodes CASSGTGMRTPLHF. The full variable domain, with the rest looked up from reference TRBV2 and TRBJ1-6, is EPEVTQTPSHQVTQMGQEVILRCVPISNHLYFYWYRQILGQKVEFLVSFYNNEISEKSEIFDDQFSVERPDGSNFTLKIRSTKLEDSAMYFCASSGTGMRTPLHFGNGTRLTVT.

This clonotype was detected a few times. The chain links TRBV12-3 or TRBV12-4 to TRBJ2-3, with D perhaps assigned TRBD1 or TRBD2 (5 bases each). Trimming took 7 bases from V and 0 from J, leaving 14 bases between them. The CDR3 totals 15 residues. The CDR3 loop reads CASNTWGGSTDTQYF. Written as DNA, the CDR3 is TGTGCCAGCAACACCTGGGGCGGGAGCACAGATACGCAGTATTTT.

This clonotype has ten or more counts. The chain employs TRBV7-2 and TRBJ2-3; tentatively, D is TRBD1 (6 bases). The V and J ends lost 5 bases and 10 bases respectively, with 19 bases between them. The CDR3 loop spans 14 amino acids. CDR1 and CDR2 (germline): SGHTA, FQGNSA. CDR3 DNA sequence: TGTGCCAGCAGCCCGCATCGGAAGGGGGTTGCGCAGTATTTT. Translated, it gives CASSPHRKGVAQYF.

The table lists this clonotype with many counts. This may arise from a read error, as a much more abundant clone is one base away. The chain is built from TRBV7-9 and TRBJ1-1; D unclear. Per germline, CDR1 SEHNR and CDR2 FQNEAQ (reference sequence). The CDR3 is 13 amino acids. Trimming removed 4 bases from V and 1 base from J, with 7 bases in between. CDR3 bases: TGTGCCAGCAGCTCCCAGGCGAACACTGAAGCTTTCTTT. Translated: CASSSQANTEAFF. The whole variable domain, remainder taken from reference TRBV7-9 and TRBJ1-1, is DTGVSQNPRHKITKRGQNVTFRCDPISEHNRLYWYRQTLGQGPEFLTYFQNEAQLEKSRLLSDRFSAERPKGSFSTLEIQRTEQGDSAMYLCASSSQANTEAFFGQGTRLTVV.

The V call is TRBV6-6, the J call TRBJ1-4; D possibly corresponds to TRBD1 (5 bases). Germline values: CDR1 MNHNY, CDR2 SVGAGI (reference sequence). V dropped 7 bases and J dropped 3 bases, with 15 bases sitting between them. The CDR3 has 15 residues. CDR3: CASNLSGAANEKLFF. Here the CDR3 DNA reads TGTGCCAGCAACCTCTCCGGGGCGGCTAATGAAAAACTGTTTTTT.

V is TRBV5-1 and J is TRBJ2-5; maybe TRBD1 (6 bases). Trimming cost V 4 bases and J 2 bases, with 12 bases left between them. Germline V gives CDR1 SGHRS, CDR2 YFSETQ. This CDR3 spans 14 amino acids. The CDR3 protein is CASSPMTGQETQYF. CDR3 DNA: TGCGCCAGCAGCCCGATGACAGGACAAGAGACCCAGTACTTC.

This clonotype appeared a few times. This chain connects TRBV11-2 to TRBJ2-1; 7 bases agree with TRBD1. Germline lookup yields CDR1 SGHAT and CDR2 FQNNGV. This CDR3 is built from 14 residues. Trimming cost V 4 bases and J 2 bases; bases outside gene matches: 2. The chain's CDR3 is CASSSQGAYNEQFF. For the CDR3, the DNA is TGTGCCAGCAGCTCCCAGGGGGCCTACAATGAGCAGTTCTTC.

This clonotype came up a few times. V and J are TRBV9 and TRBJ2-1; 7 bases align to TRBD2. Germline V gene sequence: CDR1 SGDLS, CDR2 YYNGEE. V was pared by 4 bases and J by 5 bases, with 9 bases of the junction left unmatched. CDR3 length equals 15 residues. The CDR3 region has the DNA TGTGCCAGCAGCTCTGAACAGCGGGGAAACAATGAGCAGTTCTTC. Translating it yields CASSSEQRGNNEQFF.

This clonotype has just a few counts. The rearrangement uses TRBV28 and TRBJ2-3; possible D gene TRBD2, 7 bases. The germline V gene encodes CDR1 MDHEN and CDR2 SYDVKM. The CDR3 is made up of 15 amino acids. Trimming pared 2 bases from V and 4 bases from J, leaving 13 bases between. The CDR3 DNA sequence: TGTGCCAGCAGTTTACCGGGGGCGGGGGCAGATACGCAGTATTTT. This gives the protein CASSLPGAGADTQYF.

This clonotype was counted ten times or more. The chain employs TRBV12-3 or TRBV12-4 and TRBJ2-2; TRBD1 matches 9 bases. There are 16 residues in the CDR3. The junction had 10 bases not matched to a gene; V was cut back by 6 bases and J by 5 bases. The CDR3 sequence: CASSLRDRVKTGELFF. DNA for the CDR3: TGTGCCAGCAGCCTCCGGGACAGGGTTAAAACCGGGGAGCTGTTTTTT.

DNA for the CDR3: TGCAGTGCCGGCCAACTAGCGGCCGACCCCCCCGATACGCAGTATTTT. Protein product: CSAGQLAADPPDTQYF. The chain links TRBV20-1 to TRBJ2-3, with 8 bases fitting TRBD2. J gave up 6 bases and V 6 bases, and 17 bases lay outside the gene matches. CDR1 DFQATT and CDR2 SNEGSKA come from the germline V gene (reference sequence). The CDR3 runs 16 residues.

This clonotype occurred a few times. The CDR3 DNA reads TGCAGTGCTAGAGCCCTCGCTGGACTAGCGGGGGACCCCAACACCGGGGAGCTGTTTTTT. Its protein product is CSARALAGLAGDPNTGELFF. This chain links TRBV20-1 with TRBJ2-2; 13 positions match TRBD2. Germline assignment: CDR1 DFQATT and CDR2 SNEGSKA (reference sequence). The ends lost 1 base at V and 2 bases at J; junction bases unmatched: 13. The CDR3 loop spans 20 amino acids.

The genes are TRBV5-5 and TRBJ2-5, with D perhaps TRBD1 (6 bases). V lost 5 bases, J lost 13 bases, and 15 bases lay in between. From germline, CDR1 is SGHKS and CDR2 YYEKEE (reference sequence). The length of the CDR3 is 11 residues. The CDR3 sequence: CASRSEGHWYF. In DNA form, the CDR3 reads TGTGCCAGCAGGTCCGAGGGACATTGGTACTTC.

The V call is TRBV24-1, the J call TRBJ2-1, with D tentatively TRBD1 (6 bases). CDR1 is KGHDR and CDR2 is SFDVKD in the germline V gene. Trimming stripped 4 bases from V and 0 bases from J, with 12 bases between. CDR3 length: 16 amino acids. Here the CDR3 reads CATSDATGRSYNEQFF. DNA for the CDR3: TGTGCCACCAGTGACGCCACAGGGCGCTCCTACAATGAGCAGTTCTTC.

This clonotype was recorded a few times. The genes are TRBV5-1 and TRBJ2-3; D tentatively reads TRBD1 or TRBD2 (5 bases each). CDR1 SGHRS and CDR2 YFSETQ come from the germline V gene. Trimming stripped 7 bases from V and 2 bases from J, with 14 bases between. This CDR3 spans 14 amino acids. CDR3 sequence reads: CASGTGRLTDTQYF. CDR3 coding DNA: TGCGCCAGCGGAACGGGACGGCTCACAGATACGCAGTATTTT.

The genes are TRBV29-1 and TRBJ1-2, with a weak D call TRBD1 (5 bases). Germline CDR1 SQVTM, CDR2 ANQGSEA. The CDR3 sequence is 14 residues long. The V end lost 7 bases, the J end lost 6 bases, and 21 bases lay between the germline ends. CDR3 bases: TGCAGCGCCCGCGGGGCATCCGCTGGGGATGGCTACACCTTC. This encodes CSARGASAGDGYTF.

This clonotype appeared many times. J is TRBJ2-5 and V is TRBV28; 8 nucleotides match TRBD1. Germline V CDR1 and CDR2: MDHEN, SYDVKM. The trim removed 6 bases at V and 1 base at J, leaving 4 bases unmatched. CDR3 length: 14 amino acids. The CDR3 loop is CASRYDRGQETQYF. DNA for the CDR3: TGTGCCAGCAGATATGACAGGGGCCAAGAGACCCAGTACTTC.

This clonotype was recorded at least ten times. The J gene is TRBJ2-1, the V gene TRBV7-2, with 11 bases that match TRBD2. CDR1 is SGHTA and CDR2 is FQGNSA in the germline V gene. The CDR3 consists of 15 residues. V was clipped by 3 bases and J by 9 bases; unmatched bases: 7. CDR3 amino acids: CASSFQLAGAGEQFF. As DNA, the CDR3 is TGTGCCAGCAGCTTCCAACTAGCGGGAGCGGGTGAGCAGTTCTTC.

V gene TRBV19 combines with J gene TRBJ2-5; maybe TRBD1 (6 bases). The V and J ends lost 4 bases and 5 bases respectively, with 14 bases between them. Germline V lookup: CDR1 LNHDA, CDR2 SQIVND (reference sequence). The CDR3 sequence is 14 residues long. In DNA, the CDR3 is TGTGCCAGTAGTAACCGTTGGGGGCAGGAGACCCAGTACTTC. This gives the protein CASSNRWGQETQYF. The full variable domain, in which reference TRBV19 and TRBJ2-5 provide the parts outside the CDR3, is DGGITQSPKYLFRKEGQNVTLSCEQNLNHDAMYWYRQDPGQGLRLIYYSQIVNDFQKGDIAEGYSVSREKKESFPLTVTSAQKNPTAFYLCASSNRWGQETQYFGPGTRLLVL.

The rearrangement links TRBV6-2 or TRBV6-3 to TRBJ1-1, with D uncertain. Looked up from germline, CDR1 is MNHEY and CDR2 is SVGEGT. V shed 2 bases and J shed 4 bases, with 8 bases lying between them. The CDR3 is made up of 13 amino acids. This chain's CDR3 is CASSYIRLTEAFF. The CDR3 bases are TGTGCCAGCAGTTACATACGGCTCACTGAAGCTTTCTTT.